These T cell receptor beta chains were read from a single sample in a study of cytomegalovirus exposure and HLA in healthy donors. TCRdb keeps only in-frame clones here, not all; method: immunoSEQ multiplex PCR. The data contain 140,000 to 150,000 clones, roughly 73% of them singletons. Sequenced input: PBMCs. These receptors all stem from a woman aged 18 to 35 in good health and CMV-seronegative. CDR3s include the opening cysteine and the closing phenylalanine or tryptophan. D genes are given only for firm matches. A row's size may be missing; if present it is once, few, many or a size class.

TRBV19	-	TRBJ2-3	-	TGTGCCAGTAGCCCTCAGGGATTTTCGGATACGCAGTATTTT	CASSPQGFSDTQYF
TRBV13	-	TRBJ2-3	-	TGTGCCAGCAGCTTAGTGAGGGGCACAGATACGCAGTATTTT	CASSLVRGTDTQYF
TRBV2	few	TRBJ2-3	-	TGTGCCACCATTTGGGCCACCCCAGGGGCAGATACGCAGTATTTT	CATIWATPGADTQYF
TRBV5-6	-	TRBJ2-1	-	TGTGCCAGCACGCCGCGGCAGGGTTATGAGCAGTTCTTC	CASTPRQGYEQFF
TRBV4-3	once	TRBJ2-5	TRBD1	TGCGCCAGCAGCCAAGGGACAGGAACTCAAGAGACCCAGTACTTC	CASSQGTGTQETQYF
TRBV27	-	TRBJ2-1	TRBD1	TGTGCCAGCAGTTTGGACAGGGCCTACAATGAGCAGTTCTTC	CASSLDRAYNEQFF
TRBV28	-	TRBJ2-7	TRBD1	TGTGCCAGCACCTCCCAGCCCGGGCAGGGGGCGTGGGAGCAGTACTTC	CASTSQPGQGAWEQYF
TRBV11-2	-	TRBJ1-1	-	TGTGCCAGCAGCTTAAACTCACACGGGATCTCACTTATGAACACTGAAGCTTTCTTT	CASSLNSHGISLMNTEAFF
TRBV25-1	-	TRBJ1-2	-	TGTGCCAGCAGCCTTGACTTTTTAAGGGGCTACACCTTC	CASSLDFLRGYTF
TRBV11-2	-	TRBJ1-4	-	TGTGCCAGCAGCGCTCAGGTCGGCGTTAGGAATGAAAAACTGTTTTTT	CASSAQVGVRNEKLFF
TRBV7-9	once	TRBJ2-5	TRBD2	TGTGCCTCAGCTAGGGGACTAGGGGAGACCCAGTACTTC	CASARGLGETQYF
TRBV18	-	TRBJ1-1	TRBD1	TGTGCCAGCTCAGGGCAGGGGGTAGCTGAAGCTTTCTTT	CASSGQGVAEAFF
TRBV9	-	TRBJ1-2	-	TGTGCCAGCAGCGTAGGGCCCGCCACTAACTATGGCTACACCTTC	CASSVGPATNYGYTF
TRBV6-5	-	TRBJ2-2	-	TGTGCCAGCATCGCGGGTACCGGGGAGCTGTTTTTT	CASIAGTGELFF
TRBV28	-	TRBJ1-2	-	TGTGCCAGCAGTTGGAGTAACTATGGCTACACCTTC	CASSWSNYGYTF
TRBV28	-	TRBJ2-3	-	TGTGCCAGCAACCCCGGGGTCCGCACAGATACGCAGTATTTT	CASNPGVRTDTQYF
TRBV7-6	-	TRBJ1-4	-	TGTGCCAGCAGCTTATTACAGGGTTATGAAAAACTGTTTTTT	CASSLLQGYEKLFF
TRBV14	-	TRBJ2-3	-	TGTGCCAGCAGCCAGATGCTACAGGGCTATACGCAGTATTTT	CASSQMLQGYTQYF
TRBV18	-	TRBJ1-2	-	TGTGCCAGCTCACCAGAGTTAGAAAACTATGGCTACACCTTC	CASSPELENYGYTF
TRBV7-8	-	TRBJ1-2	TRBD1	TGTGCCAGCAGCCGGACAGGAACAATTCGGGATGGCTACACCTTC	CASSRTGTIRDGYTF
TRBV9	-	TRBJ1-1	-	TGTGCCAGCAGCGGACAGAACACTGAAGCTTTCTTT	CASSGQNTEAFF
TRBV6-1	-	TRBJ1-2	-	TGTGCCAGCAGTGCGGCACAGCTCTATGGCTACACCTTC	CASSAAQLYGYTF
TRBV30	few	TRBJ1-2	-	TGTGCCTGGACTCACAAACAGGTTAACTATGGCTACACCTTC	CAWTHKQVNYGYTF
TRBV6-5	-	TRBJ1-2	-	TGTGCCAGCAGTTACTCGGAGGGGACCTATGGTTACACCTTC	CASSYSEGTYGYTF
TRBV29-1	-	TRBJ1-1	-	TGCAGCGTTGAACGGGGTGGGGTGAACACTGAAGCTTTCTTT	CSVERGGVNTEAFF
TRBV7-3	-	TRBJ2-3	-	TGTGCCAGCAGCCCTCAGTGGACTTCAGATACGCAGTATTTT	CASSPQWTSDTQYF
TRBV18	-	TRBJ2-5	-	TGTGCCAGCTCGAATAGGGGAACCCAAGAGACCCAGTACTTC	CASSNRGTQETQYF
TRBV18	-	TRBJ2-1	TRBD2	TGTGCCAGCTCACCGCCTAGCGGGGAATACAATGAGCAGTTCTTC	CASSPPSGEYNEQFF
TRBV13	-	TRBJ2-7	TRBD2	TGTGCCAGCAGCTTGAAAGCGGGGGTTGGCTACGAGCAGTACTTC	CASSLKAGVGYEQYF
TRBV5-1	-	TRBJ2-5	TRBD2	TGCGCCAGCAGCTTTCCGGGGGGACCGAGGGAGACCCAGTACTTC	CASSFPGGPRETQYF
TRBV15	-	TRBJ1-1	-	TGTGCCACCAGCAGAGATCGGGGGGGTGGAACTGAAGCTTTCTTT	CATSRDRGGGTEAFF
TRBV4-3	few	TRBJ2-7	-	TGCGCCAGCAGCCAAGAGGGCAGCCCTTCCTACGAGCAGTACTTC	CASSQEGSPSYEQYF
TRBV18	-	TRBJ1-2	TRBD1	TGTGCCAGCTCACCGGGACAGCCTAACTATGGCTACACCTTC	CASSPGQPNYGYTF
TRBV25-1	once	TRBJ1-1	-	TGTGCCAGCAGTGAAGTGGAGAGCACTGAAGCTTTCTTT	CASSEVESTEAFF
TRBV7-8	-	TRBJ1-1	TRBD1	TGTGCCAGCAGCGACACAGGGGCGGACACTGAAGCTTTCTTT	CASSDTGADTEAFF
TRBV5-4	-	TRBJ1-1	TRBD1	TGTGCCAGCAGCCCGGTGGGAACAGGGGCTTACACTGAAGCTTTCTTT	CASSPVGTGAYTEAFF
TRBV7-9	-	TRBJ1-1	TRBD1	TGTGCCAGCAGCCGGGACAGGGAAGATGAAGCTTTCTTT	CASSRDREDEAFF
TRBV9	-	TRBJ1-5	-	TGTGCCAGCAGCGTAGGAGCTAATAGCAATCAGCCCCAGCATTTT	CASSVGANSNQPQHF
TRBV5-6	-	TRBJ2-1	-	TGTGCCAGCAGCTTGGACAGGGCGGATGAGCAGTTCTTC	CASSLDRADEQFF
TRBV18	-	TRBJ1-4	-	TGTGCCAGCTCGCGTACAACTAATGAAAAACTGTTTTTT	CASSRTTNEKLFF
TRBV5-1	-	TRBJ1-1	TRBD1	TGCGCCAGCAGCTCCCAGGGGGCGAACACTGAAGCTTTCTTT	CASSSQGANTEAFF
TRBV6-5	-	TRBJ2-2	TRBD2	TGTGCCAGCAGCCTTAGCGGGACGAACACCGGGGAGCTGTTTTTT	CASSLSGTNTGELFF